This T cell receptor beta chain was documented in a study of blood T cell repertoires in COVID-19. At the level of the study: Italy, Spain and the United States were the sources of the convalescent and acute COVID-19 samples. Sources were T cells, B-cell-depleted T cells, or PBMCs; the material itself was cDNA or gDNA.

The CDR3 length is 13 residues. Germline V gene data show CDR1 as SGHVS and CDR2 as FQNEAQ. The germline V and J ends were trimmed by 5 bases and 8 bases, with 15 bases remaining between them. Per the original data handling: Amplification of reference gene primers provided the estimated nucleated cell counts. Here immunoSEQ multiplex PCR was the method, and the copy in TCRdb shows in-frame clones only, minus some. The V and J calls and the clone size are those of that table, but D and trimming were determined from the DNA. The sample carries about 220,000 clones, under 90% recorded once. This sequence originates from a woman in her sixties or seventies who had recovered from COVID-19. This chain joins TRBV7-8 and TRBJ1-2; D possibly corresponds to TRBD1 (6 bases). The source material was peripheral blood. This CDR3 is CASSRRGGGGYTF. CDR3 DNA: TGTGCCAGCAGCCGCCGAGGGGGGGGCGGCTACACCTTC.